The rows below give T cell receptor beta chains drawn from one sample of a study of cytomegalovirus exposure and HLA in healthy donors. Here immunoSEQ multiplex PCR was the method, and the copy in TCRdb shows in-frame clones only, minus some. Here the sample spans approximately 220,000 clones, over 80% being singletons. Sequenced sample: PBMCs. These TCRs come from a man between 35 and 55 years old in good health and CMV-seropositive. CDR3s include the opening cysteine and the closing phenylalanine or tryptophan. Each record gives: J gene, clone size, D gene, V gene, CDR3 DNA, CDR3 protein. A D gene is named only where the DNA matches it firmly. For some rows the clone size is stated as once, few or many, or as a class when expanded; others skip it.

>TRBJ1-2|NA|TRBD1|TRBV29-1
TGCAGCGTTGAAGCGTCGTCAGGGGGCGTTGGGTATGGCTACACCTTC
CSVEASSGGVGYGYTF
>TRBJ1-1|NA|NA|TRBV2
TGTGCCAGCAATAATTTGAACACTGAAGCTTTCTTT
CASNNLNTEAFF
>TRBJ1-4|once|NA|TRBV6-5
TGTGCCAGCAGTTACGACAGGAGGAATGAAAAACTGTTTTTT
CASSYDRRNEKLFF
>TRBJ2-7|once|NA|TRBV5-6
TGTGCCAGCAGCTTGCTAGTTTACGAGCAGTACTTC
CASSLLVYEQYF
>TRBJ1-2|once|TRBD1|TRBV27
TGTGCCAGCAGTCCCTGGACAGGGTTCTATGGCTACACCTTC
CASSPWTGFYGYTF
>TRBJ2-1|NA|TRBD1|TRBV6-5
TGTGCCAGCAGTTACTGGACAGGGGAGGTCAATGAGCAGTTCTTC
CASSYWTGEVNEQFF
>TRBJ2-7|NA|TRBD1|TRBV5-4
TGTGCCAGCAGCTTGGAAGGGGGCAGCGACGAGCAGTACTTC
CASSLEGGSDEQYF
>TRBJ2-5|NA|NA|TRBV12-1
TGTGCCAGCAGCTTTCCCTATAGCGGGAAAGAGACCCAGTACTTC
CASSFPYSGKETQYF
>TRBJ2-1|NA|NA|TRBV27
TGTGCCAGCAGTTTAGGGCAGGGGCTCCCAAGCTCCTACAATGAGCAGTTCTTC
CASSLGQGLPSSYNEQFF
>TRBJ1-2|few|NA|TRBV9
TGTGCCAGCAGCGCAAACAGGGTAGGCTACACCTTC
CASSANRVGYTF